This entry concerns a single T cell receptor (beta chain). Its cognate antigen is unknown. This sample was included in a study of Ad26.COV2.S vaccination and SARS-CoV-2 variants. Study-wide points: Total T cell responses may have been underestimated by the TCR breadth and depth analyses.

Assay used: immunoSEQ multiplex PCR; TCRdb lists only in-frame clones, some missing. The sample has 440,000 or so clones, about 89% seen once; the top ten hold over 1.5%. The treatment was: some 19 received Ad26.COV2.S at low or high dose, single or two shots; about 5 received placebo; per-sample allocation not given. Specimen acquisition occurred on day 63 following the initial vaccine or placebo injection. Sequenced material: peripheral blood, taken in a trial of Ad26.COV2.S vaccine versus placebo. The receptor was isolated from a person aged 18-65 years who received the Ad26.COV2.S COVID-19 vaccine or a placebo.

CDR3 in amino acids: CASSLVAGGPYEQYF. For the CDR3, the DNA is TGTGCCAGCAGCTTGGTGGCAGGGGGTCCCTACGAGCAGTACTTC. The rearrangement joins TRBV5-4 to TRBJ2-7; TRBD1 aligns across 7 bases. The junction had 5 bases not matched to a gene; V was cut back by 0 bases and J by 2 bases. Germline loops: CDR1 SGHNT, CDR2 YYREEE (reference sequence). The CDR3 spans 15 residues.